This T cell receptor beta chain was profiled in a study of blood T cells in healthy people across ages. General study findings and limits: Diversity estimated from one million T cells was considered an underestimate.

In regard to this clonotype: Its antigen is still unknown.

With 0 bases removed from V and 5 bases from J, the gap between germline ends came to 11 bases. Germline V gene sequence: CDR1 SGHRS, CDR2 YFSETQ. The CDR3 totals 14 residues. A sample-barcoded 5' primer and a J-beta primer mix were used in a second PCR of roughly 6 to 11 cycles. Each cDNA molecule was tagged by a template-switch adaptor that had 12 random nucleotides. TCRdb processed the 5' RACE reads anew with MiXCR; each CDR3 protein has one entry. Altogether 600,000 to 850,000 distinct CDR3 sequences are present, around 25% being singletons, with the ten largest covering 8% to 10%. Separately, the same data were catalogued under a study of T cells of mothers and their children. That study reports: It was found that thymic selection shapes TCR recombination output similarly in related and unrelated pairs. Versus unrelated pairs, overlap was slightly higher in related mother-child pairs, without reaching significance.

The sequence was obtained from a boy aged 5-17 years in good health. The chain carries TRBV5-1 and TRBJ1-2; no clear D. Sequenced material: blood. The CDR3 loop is CASSLALADYGYTF. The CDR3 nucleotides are TGCGCCAGCAGCTTGGCCCTGGCGGATTATGGCTACACCTTC.